These 7 T cell receptor beta chains were all obtained from the same sample, sequenced in a study of control samples from healthy donors and cancer patients (TCRdb year 2020). Library construction relied on the immunoSEQ multiplex PCR assay. Not all clones reach the TCRdb copy of this immuneACCESS table, which keeps in-frame sequences only. Checked studies attribute under half of the gap to unresolved V genes and leave the rest unexplained. For this sample the table gives 120,000 to 150,000 clones, of which approximately 91% were detected only once. The leading ten clones occupy approximately 2.9% of the sample. The sample comprised blood. The receptors stem from a man aged 25 to 40 in good health.

This chain connects TRBV11-1 to TRBJ1-4; 8 positions agree with TRBD1. V lost 5 bases and J lost 5; bases outside the gene matches: 7. The length of the CDR3 is 15 residues. Germline V CDR1 and CDR2: SGHAT, FQDESV (reference sequence). The CDR3 spells CASSPTGDRNEKLFF. CDR3 in DNA: TGTGCCAGCAGCCCGACAGGGGACAGAAATGAAAAACTGTTTTTT.

In DNA, the CDR3 is TGTGCCAGCAGCTTGGTCAGGGAAGGAACTGGGGCCAACGTCCTGACTTTC. Translating it yields CASSLVREGTGANVLTF. V is TRBV5-6 and J is TRBJ2-6; D might be TRBD1 (5 bases). Germline values: CDR1 SGHDT, CDR2 YYEEEE. The CDR3 is 17 residues long. Trimming shortened V by 0 bases and J by 2 bases, and 12 bases separated the two germline ends.

J is TRBJ2-7 and V is TRBV7-2; no reliable D call. Germline CDR1 SGHTA, CDR2 FQGNSA. This CDR3 contains 14 residues. Deletions cut 3 bases from V and 3 bases from J, with 12 bases between. CDR3 DNA: TGTGCCAGCAGCTTTCCCGGGCCCCTCTACGAGCAGTACTTC. Encoded protein: CASSFPGPLYEQYF.

The V and J genes are TRBV2 and TRBJ1-1; the D is unclear. Germline CDR1 SNHLY, CDR2 FYNNEI. The CDR3 is 13 residues long. V lost 11 bases to trimming and J lost 3 bases, with 16 bases between them. The DNA for the CDR3 is TGTGCCGGTGGGATGCGGGCCCACACTGAAGCTTTCTTT. As protein: CAGGMRAHTEAFF.

The chain joins TRBV29-1 to TRBJ1-2, with 7 positions matching TRBD1. CDR1 and CDR2 (germline): SQVTM, ANQGSEA. Germline trimming cut 5 bases from V and 9 bases from J; bases unmatched to any gene: 9. The CDR3 consists of 12 residues. CDR3 residues: CSVLTGVRSYTF. The CDR3 nucleotides read TGCAGCGTTCTTACAGGGGTAAGAAGCTACACCTTC.

This chain links TRBV10-2 with TRBJ1-4, with D hard to call. The CDR3 contains 13 residues. Deletions cut 7 bases from V and 0 bases from J, with 6 bases between. Germline-derived CDR1 and CDR2 are WSHSY and SAAADI. CDR3 bases: TGCGCCAGCACGGGGACAACTAATGAAAAACTGTTTTTT. As protein: CASTGTTNEKLFF.

The chain recombines TRBV6-5 with TRBJ2-2; perhaps D is TRBD1 or TRBD2 (6 bases each). Germline V gene sequence: CDR1 MNHEY, CDR2 SVGAGI. V lost 9 bases, J lost 4 bases, and 15 bases lay in between. The CDR3 covers 14 residues. The CDR3 DNA sequence: TGTGCCAGTCGAAAGGGGGGCGGCACCGGGGAGCTGTTTTTT. It encodes CASRKGGGTGELFF.